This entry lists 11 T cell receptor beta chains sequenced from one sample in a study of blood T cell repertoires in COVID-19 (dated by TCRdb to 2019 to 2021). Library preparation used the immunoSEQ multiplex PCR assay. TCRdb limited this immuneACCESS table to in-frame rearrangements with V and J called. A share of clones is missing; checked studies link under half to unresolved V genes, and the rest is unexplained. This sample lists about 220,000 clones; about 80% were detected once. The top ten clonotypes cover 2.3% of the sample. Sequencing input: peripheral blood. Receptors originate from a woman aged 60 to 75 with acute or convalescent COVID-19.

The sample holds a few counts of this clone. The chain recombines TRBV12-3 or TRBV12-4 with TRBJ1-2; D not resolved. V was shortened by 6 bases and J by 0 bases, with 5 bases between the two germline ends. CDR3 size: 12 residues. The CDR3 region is CASSKTNYGYTF. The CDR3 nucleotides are TGTGCCAGCAGCAAAACTAACTATGGCTACACCTTC.

In DNA, the CDR3 is TGTGCCAGCAGGCGGGTCCAGGGGTATTCACCCCTCCACTTT. Its protein product is CASRRVQGYSPLHF. The V gene is TRBV27, the J gene TRBJ1-6, with D perhaps TRBD1 (6 bases). The CDR3 is made up of 14 amino acids. Trimming removed 6 bases from V and 8 bases from J, with 14 bases in between. Germline CDR1 MNHEY, CDR2 SMNVEV (reference sequence).

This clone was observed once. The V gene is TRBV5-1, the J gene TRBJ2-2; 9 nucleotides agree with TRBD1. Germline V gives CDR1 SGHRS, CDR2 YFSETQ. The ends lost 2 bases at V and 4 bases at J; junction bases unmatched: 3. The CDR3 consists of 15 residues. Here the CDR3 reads CASSLGTGITGELFF. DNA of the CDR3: TGCGCCAGCAGCTTAGGGACAGGGATCACCGGGGAGCTGTTTTTT. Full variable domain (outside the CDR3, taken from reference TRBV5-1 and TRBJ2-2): KAGVTQTPRYLIKTRGQQVTLSCSPISGHRSVSWYQQTPGQGLQFLFEYFSETQRNKGNFPGRFSGRQFSNSRSEMNVSTLELGDSALYLCASSLGTGITGELFFGEGSRLTVL.

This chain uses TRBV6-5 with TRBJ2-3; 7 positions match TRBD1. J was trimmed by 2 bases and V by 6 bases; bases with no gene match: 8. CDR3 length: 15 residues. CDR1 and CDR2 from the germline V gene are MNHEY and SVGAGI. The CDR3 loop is CASREKGQYTDTQYF. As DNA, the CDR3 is TGTGCCAGCAGAGAGAAGGGACAGTACACAGATACGCAGTATTTT.

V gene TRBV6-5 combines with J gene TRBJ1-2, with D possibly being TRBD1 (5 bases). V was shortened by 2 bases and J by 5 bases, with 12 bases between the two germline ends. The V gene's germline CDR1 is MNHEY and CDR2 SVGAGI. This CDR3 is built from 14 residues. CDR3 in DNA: TGTGCCAGCAGTTACGAACGGGCAGGGTATGGCTACACCTTC. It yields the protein CASSYERAGYGYTF.

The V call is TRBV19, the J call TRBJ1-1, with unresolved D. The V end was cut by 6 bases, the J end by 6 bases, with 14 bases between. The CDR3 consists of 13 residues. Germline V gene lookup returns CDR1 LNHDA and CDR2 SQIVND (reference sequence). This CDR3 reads CASRVLGGPEAFF. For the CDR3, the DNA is TGTGCCAGTAGAGTTTTGGGAGGCCCTGAAGCTTTCTTT. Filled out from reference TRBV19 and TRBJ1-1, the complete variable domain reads DGGITQSPKYLFRKEGQNVTLSCEQNLNHDAMYWYRQDPGQGLRLIYYSQIVNDFQKGDIAEGYSVSREKKESFPLTVTSAQKNPTAFYLCASRVLGGPEAFFGQGTRLTVV.

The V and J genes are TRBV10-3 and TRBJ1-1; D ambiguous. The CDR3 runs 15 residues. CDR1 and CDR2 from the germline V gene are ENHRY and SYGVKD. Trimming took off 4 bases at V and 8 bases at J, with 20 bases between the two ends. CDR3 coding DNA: TGTGCCATCAGTGGGACGGATTCTCCGGCGGGGGAAGCTTTCTTT. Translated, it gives CAISGTDSPAGEAFF.

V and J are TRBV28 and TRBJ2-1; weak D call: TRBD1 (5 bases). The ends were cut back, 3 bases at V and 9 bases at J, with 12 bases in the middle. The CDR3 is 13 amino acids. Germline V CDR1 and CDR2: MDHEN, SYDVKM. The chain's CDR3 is CASSFGAISEQFF. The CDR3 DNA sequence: TGTGCCAGCAGTTTTGGGGCGATCAGTGAGCAGTTCTTC.

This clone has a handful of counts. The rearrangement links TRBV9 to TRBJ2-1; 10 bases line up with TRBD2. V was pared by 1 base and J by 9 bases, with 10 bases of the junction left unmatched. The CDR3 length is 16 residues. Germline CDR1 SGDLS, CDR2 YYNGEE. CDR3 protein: CASSVKSGGASFEQFF. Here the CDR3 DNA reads TGTGCCAGCAGCGTAAAGAGCGGGGGGGCTTCATTTGAGCAGTTCTTC. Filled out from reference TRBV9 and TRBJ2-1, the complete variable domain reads DSGVTQTPKHLITATGQRVTLRCSPRSGDLSVYWYQQSLDQGLQFLIQYYNGEERAKGNILERFSAQQFPDLHSELNLSSLELGDSALYFCASSVKSGGASFEQFFGPGTRLTVL.

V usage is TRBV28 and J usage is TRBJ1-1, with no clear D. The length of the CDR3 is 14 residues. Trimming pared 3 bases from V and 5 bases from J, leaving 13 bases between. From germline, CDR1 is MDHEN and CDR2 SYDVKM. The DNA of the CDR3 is TGTGCCAGCAGTTTCTCGCGTTTCGAAACTGAAGCTTTCTTT. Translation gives CASSFSRFETEAFF. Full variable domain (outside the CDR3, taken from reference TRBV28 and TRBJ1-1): DVKVTQSSRYLVKRTGEKVFLECVQDMDHENMFWYRQDPGLGLRLIYFSYDVKMKEKGDIPEGYSVSREKKERFSLILESASTNQTSMYLCASSFSRFETEAFFGQGTRLTVV.

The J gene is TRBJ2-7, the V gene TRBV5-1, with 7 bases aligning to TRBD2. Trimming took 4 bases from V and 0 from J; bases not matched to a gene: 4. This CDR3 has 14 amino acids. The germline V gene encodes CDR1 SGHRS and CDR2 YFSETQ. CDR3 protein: CASSGGGNSYEQYF. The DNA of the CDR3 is TGCGCCAGCAGCGGCGGGGGAAACTCCTACGAGCAGTACTTC.